This entry lists 2 T cell receptor beta chains sequenced from one sample in a study of shared T cell receptors in the human thymus. The assay was immunoSEQ multiplex PCR, and TCRdb's table has in-frame clones only and misses some. The data hold 640,000 or so clones, with 87% observed a single time. A further study also used this sample, focusing on human thymus T cells.

Sequencing was carried out using thymocytes. These receptor sequences come from a boy in the first two years of life with a congenital heart defect.

The rearrangement joins TRBV2 to TRBJ2-3; D remains unclear. The CDR3 consists of 14 residues. Germline V lookup: CDR1 SNHLY, CDR2 FYNNEI. V was trimmed by 7 bases and J by 0 bases, leaving 11 bases between them. The CDR3 DNA sequence: TGTGCCAGCACGTGGTTTAGAAGCACAGATACGCAGTATTTT. It is translated as CASTWFRSTDTQYF.

This clone was picked up one time. CDR3 residues: CASSVQKLLNTEAFF. In nucleotides, the CDR3 is TGTGCCAGCAGTGTTCAAAAGCTACTGAACACTGAAGCTTTCTTT. The J gene is TRBJ1-1, the V gene TRBV6-1; D gene ambiguous. The CDR3 runs to 15 residues. Trimming removed 4 bases from V and 0 bases from J, with 12 bases in between. Germline V gene lookup returns CDR1 MNHNS and CDR2 SASEGT.